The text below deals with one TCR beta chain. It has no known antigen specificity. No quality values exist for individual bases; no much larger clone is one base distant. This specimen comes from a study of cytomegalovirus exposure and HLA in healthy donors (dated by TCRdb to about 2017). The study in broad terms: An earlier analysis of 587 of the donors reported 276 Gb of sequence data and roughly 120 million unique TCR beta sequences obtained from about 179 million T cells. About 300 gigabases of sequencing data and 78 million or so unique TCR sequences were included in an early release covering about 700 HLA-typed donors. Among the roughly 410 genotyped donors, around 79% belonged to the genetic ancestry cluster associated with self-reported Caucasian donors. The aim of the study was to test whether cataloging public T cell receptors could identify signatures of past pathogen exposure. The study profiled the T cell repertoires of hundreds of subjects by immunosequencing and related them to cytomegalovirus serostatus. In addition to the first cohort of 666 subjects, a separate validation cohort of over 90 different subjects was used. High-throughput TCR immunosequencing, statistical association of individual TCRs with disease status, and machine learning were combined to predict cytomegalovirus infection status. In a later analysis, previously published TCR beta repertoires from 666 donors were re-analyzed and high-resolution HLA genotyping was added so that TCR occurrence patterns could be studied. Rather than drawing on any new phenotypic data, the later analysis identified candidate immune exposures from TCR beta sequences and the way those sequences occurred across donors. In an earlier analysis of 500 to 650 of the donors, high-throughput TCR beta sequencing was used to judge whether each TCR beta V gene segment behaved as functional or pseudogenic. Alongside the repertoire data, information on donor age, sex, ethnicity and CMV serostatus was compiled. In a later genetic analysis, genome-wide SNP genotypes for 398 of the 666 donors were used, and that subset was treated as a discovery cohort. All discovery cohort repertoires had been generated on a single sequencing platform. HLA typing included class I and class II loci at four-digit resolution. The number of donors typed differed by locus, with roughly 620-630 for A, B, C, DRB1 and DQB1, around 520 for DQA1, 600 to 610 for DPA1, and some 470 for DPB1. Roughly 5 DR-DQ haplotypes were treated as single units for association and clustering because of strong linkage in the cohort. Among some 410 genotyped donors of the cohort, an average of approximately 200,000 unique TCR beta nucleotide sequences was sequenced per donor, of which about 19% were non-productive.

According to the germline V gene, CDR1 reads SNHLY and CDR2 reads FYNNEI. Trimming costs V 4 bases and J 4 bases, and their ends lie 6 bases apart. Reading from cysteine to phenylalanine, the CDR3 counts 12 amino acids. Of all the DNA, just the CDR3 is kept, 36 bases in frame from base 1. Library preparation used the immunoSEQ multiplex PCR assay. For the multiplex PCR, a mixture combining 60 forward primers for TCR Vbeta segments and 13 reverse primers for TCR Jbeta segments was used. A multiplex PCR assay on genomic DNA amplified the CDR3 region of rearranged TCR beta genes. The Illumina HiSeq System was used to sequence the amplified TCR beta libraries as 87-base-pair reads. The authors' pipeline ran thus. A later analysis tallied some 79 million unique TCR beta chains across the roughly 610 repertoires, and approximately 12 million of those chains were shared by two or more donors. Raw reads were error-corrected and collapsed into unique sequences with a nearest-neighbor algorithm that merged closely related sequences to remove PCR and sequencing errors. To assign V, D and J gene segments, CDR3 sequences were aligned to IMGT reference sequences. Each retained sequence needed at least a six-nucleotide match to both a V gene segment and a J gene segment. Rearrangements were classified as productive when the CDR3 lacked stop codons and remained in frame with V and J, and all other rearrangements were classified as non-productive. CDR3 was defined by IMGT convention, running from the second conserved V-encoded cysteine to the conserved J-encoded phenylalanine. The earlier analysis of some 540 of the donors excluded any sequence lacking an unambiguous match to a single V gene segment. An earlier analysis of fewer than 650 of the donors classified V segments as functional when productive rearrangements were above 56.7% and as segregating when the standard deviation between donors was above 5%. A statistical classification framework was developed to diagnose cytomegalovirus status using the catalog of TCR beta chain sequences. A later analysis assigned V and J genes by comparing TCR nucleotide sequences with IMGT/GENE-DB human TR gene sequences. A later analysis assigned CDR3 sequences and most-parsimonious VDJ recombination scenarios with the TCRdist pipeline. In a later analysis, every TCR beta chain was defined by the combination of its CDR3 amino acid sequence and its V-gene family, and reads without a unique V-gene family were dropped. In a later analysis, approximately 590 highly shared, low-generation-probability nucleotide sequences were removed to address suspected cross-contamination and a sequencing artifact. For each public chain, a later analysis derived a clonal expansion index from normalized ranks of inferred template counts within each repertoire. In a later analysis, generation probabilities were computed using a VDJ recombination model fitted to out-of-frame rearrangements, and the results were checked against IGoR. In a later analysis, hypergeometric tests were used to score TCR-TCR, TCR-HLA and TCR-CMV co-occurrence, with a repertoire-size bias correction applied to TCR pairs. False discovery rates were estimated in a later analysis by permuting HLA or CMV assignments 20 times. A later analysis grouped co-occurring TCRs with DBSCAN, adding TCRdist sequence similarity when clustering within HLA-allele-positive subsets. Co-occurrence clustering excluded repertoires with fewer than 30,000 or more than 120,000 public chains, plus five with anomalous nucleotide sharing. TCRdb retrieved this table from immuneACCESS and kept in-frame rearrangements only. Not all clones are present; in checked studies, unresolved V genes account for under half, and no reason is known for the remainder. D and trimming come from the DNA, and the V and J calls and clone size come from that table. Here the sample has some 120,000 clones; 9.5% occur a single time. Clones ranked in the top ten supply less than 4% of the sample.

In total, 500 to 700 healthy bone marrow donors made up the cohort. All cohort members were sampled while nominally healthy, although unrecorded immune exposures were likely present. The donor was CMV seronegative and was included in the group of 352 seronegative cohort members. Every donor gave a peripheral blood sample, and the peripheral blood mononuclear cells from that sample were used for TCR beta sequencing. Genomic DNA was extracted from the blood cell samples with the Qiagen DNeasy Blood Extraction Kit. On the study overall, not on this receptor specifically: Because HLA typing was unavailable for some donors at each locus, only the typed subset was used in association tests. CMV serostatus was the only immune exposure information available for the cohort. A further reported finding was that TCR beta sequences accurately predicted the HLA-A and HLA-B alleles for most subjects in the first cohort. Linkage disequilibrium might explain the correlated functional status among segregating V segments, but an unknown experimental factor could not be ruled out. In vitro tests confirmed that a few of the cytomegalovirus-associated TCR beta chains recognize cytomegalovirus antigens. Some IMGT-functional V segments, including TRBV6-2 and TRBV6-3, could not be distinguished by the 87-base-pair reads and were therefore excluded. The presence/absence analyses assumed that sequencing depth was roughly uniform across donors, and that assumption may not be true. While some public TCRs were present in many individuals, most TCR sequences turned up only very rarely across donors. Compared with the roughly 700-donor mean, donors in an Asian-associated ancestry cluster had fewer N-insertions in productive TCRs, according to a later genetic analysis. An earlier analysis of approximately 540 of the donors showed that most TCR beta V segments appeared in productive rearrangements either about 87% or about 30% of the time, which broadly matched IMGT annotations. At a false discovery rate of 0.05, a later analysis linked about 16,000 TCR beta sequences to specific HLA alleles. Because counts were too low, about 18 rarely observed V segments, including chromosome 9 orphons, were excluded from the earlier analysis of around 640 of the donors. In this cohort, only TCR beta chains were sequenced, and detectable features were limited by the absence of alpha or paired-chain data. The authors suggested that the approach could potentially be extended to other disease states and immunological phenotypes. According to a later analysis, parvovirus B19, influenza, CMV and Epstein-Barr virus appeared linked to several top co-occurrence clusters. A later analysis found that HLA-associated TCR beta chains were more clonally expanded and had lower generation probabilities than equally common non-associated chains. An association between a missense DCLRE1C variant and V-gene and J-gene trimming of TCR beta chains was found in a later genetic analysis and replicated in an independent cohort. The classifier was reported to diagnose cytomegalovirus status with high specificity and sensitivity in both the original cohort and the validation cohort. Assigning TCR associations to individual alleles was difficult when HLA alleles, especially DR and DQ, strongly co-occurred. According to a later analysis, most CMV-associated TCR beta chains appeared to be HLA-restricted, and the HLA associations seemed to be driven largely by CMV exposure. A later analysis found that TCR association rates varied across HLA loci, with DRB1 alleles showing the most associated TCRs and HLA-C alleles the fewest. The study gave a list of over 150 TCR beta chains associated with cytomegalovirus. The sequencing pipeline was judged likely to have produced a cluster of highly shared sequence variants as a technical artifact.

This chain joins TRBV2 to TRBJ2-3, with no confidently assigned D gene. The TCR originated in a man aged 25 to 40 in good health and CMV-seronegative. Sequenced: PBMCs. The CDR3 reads CASSGQSDTQYF. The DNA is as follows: TGTGCCAGCAGTGGCCAGTCAGATACGCAGTATTTT. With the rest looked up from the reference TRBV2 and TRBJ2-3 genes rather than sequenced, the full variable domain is EPEVTQTPSHQVTQMGQEVILRCVPISNHLYFYWYRQILGQKVEFLVSFYNNEISEKSEIFDDQFSVERPDGSNFTLKIRSTKLEDSAMYFCASSGQSDTQYFGPGTRLTVL.